These T cell receptor beta chains were read from a single sample in a study of early T cells in non-severe SARS-CoV-2 infection. A single record per CDR3 protein comes from TCRdb applying MiXCR to the 5' RACE reads. The sample has tens of thousands of distinct CDR3 sequences, 3.5% to 5% seen once. The sequenced sample was whole blood. Receptors originate from an adult who was a healthcare worker with PCR-confirmed SARS-CoV-2 infection or an uninfected control (not recorded which). CDR3s include the opening cysteine and the closing phenylalanine or tryptophan. The order of the fields is V gene, clone size, D gene, J gene, CDR3 protein, CDR3 DNA. D genes are given only for firm matches. Clone sizes are given selectively: once, few, many, or a class where the clone is expanded.

v_call: TRBV6-6; clone_size: many; d_call: NA; j_call: TRBJ1-5; cdr3_aa: CASSWGPQRIYSNQPQHF; cdr3_nt: TGTGCCAGCAGTTGGGGACCCCAGCGCATATATAGCAATCAGCCCCAGCATTTT
v_call: TRBV27; clone_size: few; d_call: NA; j_call: TRBJ2-1; cdr3_aa: CASRSPATGNNEQFF; cdr3_nt: TGTGCCAGCCGCTCGCCCGCGACAGGCAATAATGAGCAGTTCTTC
v_call: TRBV3-1; clone_size: many; d_call: NA; j_call: TRBJ2-4; cdr3_aa: CASSQRGVAKNIQYF; cdr3_nt: TGTGCCAGCAGCCAACGCGGAGTAGCCAAAAACATTCAGTACTTC
v_call: TRBV19; clone_size: many; d_call: NA; j_call: TRBJ2-2; cdr3_aa: CASSPGINTGELFF; cdr3_nt: TGTGCCAGTAGTCCGGGGATTAACACCGGGGAGCTGTTTTTT
v_call: TRBV29-1; clone_size: many; d_call: NA; j_call: TRBJ2-1; cdr3_aa: CSLQRASYNEQFF; cdr3_nt: TGCAGCCTCCAACGAGCCAGTTACAATGAGCAGTTCTTC
v_call: TRBV20-1; clone_size: many; d_call: TRBD1; j_call: TRBJ2-1; cdr3_aa: CSAKDRDSYNEQFF; cdr3_nt: TGCAGTGCAAAGGACAGGGACTCCTACAATGAGCAGTTCTTC
v_call: TRBV2; clone_size: many; d_call: NA; j_call: TRBJ1-6; cdr3_aa: CASSENRNNSPLHF; cdr3_nt: TGTGCCAGCAGTGAAAACAGAAATAATTCACCCCTCCACTTT
v_call: TRBV7-2; clone_size: many; d_call: NA; j_call: TRBJ2-1; cdr3_aa: CASSASIDNEQFF; cdr3_nt: TGTGCCAGCAGCGCCTCGATAGACAATGAGCAGTTCTTC
v_call: TRBV2; clone_size: many; d_call: NA; j_call: TRBJ2-7; cdr3_aa: CASSEGQATTYEQYF; cdr3_nt: TGTGCCAGCAGTGAAGGACAGGCAACTACCTACGAGCAGTACTTC
v_call: TRBV28; clone_size: many; d_call: NA; j_call: TRBJ2-7; cdr3_aa: CASSLGTTYEQYF; cdr3_nt: TGTGCCAGCAGTTTGGGCACCACCTACGAGCAGTACTTC
v_call: TRBV7-9; clone_size: many; d_call: TRBD1; j_call: TRBJ2-5; cdr3_aa: CASSSARDRGKETQYF; cdr3_nt: TGTGCCAGCAGCAGTGCCCGGGACAGGGGCAAGGAGACCCAGTACTTC
v_call: TRBV20-1; clone_size: many; d_call: NA; j_call: TRBJ1-2; cdr3_aa: CSARDPRGNYGYTF; cdr3_nt: TGCAGTGCTAGAGATCCGAGGGGGAACTATGGCTACACCTTC
v_call: TRBV20-1; clone_size: many; d_call: TRBD2; j_call: TRBJ2-7; cdr3_aa: CSARGTSGGPYEQYF; cdr3_nt: TGCAGTGCTAGGGGGACTAGCGGGGGCCCCTACGAGCAGTACTTC
v_call: TRBV27; clone_size: many; d_call: NA; j_call: TRBJ2-7; cdr3_aa: CASSPKGPSYEQYF; cdr3_nt: TGTGCCAGCAGTCCCAAGGGACCCTCCTACGAGCAGTACTTC
v_call: TRBV9; clone_size: many; d_call: NA; j_call: TRBJ2-7; cdr3_aa: CASSAGDSQTYEQYF; cdr3_nt: TGTGCCAGCAGCGCGGGGGACAGTCAGACCTACGAGCAGTACTTC
v_call: TRBV12-3/TRBV12-4; clone_size: many; d_call: TRBD1; j_call: TRBJ1-5; cdr3_aa: CASSSAGTGPQPQHF; cdr3_nt: TGTGCCAGCAGTTCTGCCGGGACAGGGCCTCAGCCCCAGCATTTC
v_call: TRBV7-9; clone_size: many; d_call: NA; j_call: TRBJ2-1; cdr3_aa: CASSLGLRGNEQFF; cdr3_nt: TGTGCCAGCAGCTTGGGACTCAGGGGCAATGAGCAGTTCTTC
v_call: TRBV30; clone_size: many; d_call: NA; j_call: TRBJ1-1; cdr3_aa: CAWTGEGPWAFF; cdr3_nt: TGTGCCTGGACAGGGGAAGGACCCTGGGCTTTCTTT
v_call: TRBV5-1; clone_size: many; d_call: NA; j_call: TRBJ1-4; cdr3_aa: CASSRTGDNEKLFF; cdr3_nt: TGCGCCAGCAGCCGGACGGGGGATAATGAAAAACTGTTTTTT
v_call: TRBV12-3/TRBV12-4; clone_size: many; d_call: TRBD1; j_call: TRBJ1-2; cdr3_aa: CASSLGTGVYGYTF; cdr3_nt: TGTGCCAGCAGTTTAGGGACAGGCGTCTATGGCTACACCTTC
v_call: TRBV11-2; clone_size: many; d_call: TRBD1; j_call: TRBJ2-1; cdr3_aa: CASSLGTGVRDEQFF; cdr3_nt: TGTGCCAGCAGCTTGGGGACAGGGGTACGCGATGAGCAGTTCTTC
v_call: TRBV5-5; clone_size: many; d_call: TRBD2; j_call: TRBJ2-7; cdr3_aa: CASSKGLAGIGYEQYF; cdr3_nt: TGTGCCAGCAGCAAAGGACTAGCGGGGATTGGGTACGAGCAGTACTTC
v_call: TRBV7-9; clone_size: NA; d_call: TRBD2; j_call: TRBJ2-2; cdr3_aa: CASSLRLAGPGELFF; cdr3_nt: TGTGCCAGCAGCTTACGACTAGCGGGCCCCGGGGAGCTGTTTTTT
v_call: TRBV9; clone_size: many; d_call: NA; j_call: TRBJ2-4; cdr3_aa: CASSIGAKNIQYF; cdr3_nt: TGTGCCAGCAGCATAGGGGCCAAAAACATTCAGTACTTC
v_call: TRBV5-1; clone_size: many; d_call: TRBD1; j_call: TRBJ2-3; cdr3_aa: CASSLPGGSVGDTQYF; cdr3_nt: TGCGCCAGCAGCTTGCCAGGGGGCTCGGTTGGAGATACGCAGTATTTT
v_call: TRBV7-2; clone_size: many; d_call: NA; j_call: TRBJ2-3; cdr3_aa: CASSLEQGPSTDTQYF; cdr3_nt: TGTGCCAGCAGCTTAGAACAGGGACCAAGCACAGATACGCAGTATTTT
v_call: TRBV20-1; clone_size: many; d_call: NA; j_call: TRBJ1-2; cdr3_aa: CSARDKTHSIYGYTF; cdr3_nt: TGCAGTGCTAGAGATAAAACGCACAGTATCTATGGCTACACCTTC
v_call: TRBV15; clone_size: many; d_call: NA; j_call: TRBJ1-3; cdr3_aa: CATSRDRLRAAGNTIYF; cdr3_nt: TGTGCCACCAGCAGAGATCGCCTTAGGGCGGCGGGAAACACCATATATTTT
v_call: TRBV6-1; clone_size: many; d_call: NA; j_call: TRBJ2-7; cdr3_aa: CASSEQETYEQYF; cdr3_nt: TGTGCCAGCAGCGAACAGGAGACCTACGAGCAGTACTTC
v_call: TRBV5-1; clone_size: many; d_call: NA; j_call: TRBJ2-1; cdr3_aa: CASSQGYQGYNEQFF; cdr3_nt: TGCGCCAGCAGCCAAGGGTATCAGGGCTACAATGAGCAGTTCTTC
v_call: TRBV7-9; clone_size: large; d_call: NA; j_call: TRBJ2-7; cdr3_aa: CASMDGLSYEQYF; cdr3_nt: TGTGCCAGCATGGACGGACTCTCCTACGAGCAGTACTTC
v_call: TRBV23-1; clone_size: many; d_call: NA; j_call: TRBJ2-7; cdr3_aa: CASSQSKEAGSSYEQYF; cdr3_nt: TGCGCCAGCAGTCAATCGAAGGAGGCAGGGAGTAGCTACGAGCAGTACTTC
v_call: TRBV5-1; clone_size: medium-sized; d_call: NA; j_call: TRBJ2-1; cdr3_aa: CASSLEQIYNEQFF; cdr3_nt: TGCGCCAGCAGCTTGGAGCAGATCTACAATGAGCAGTTCTTC
v_call: TRBV6-1; clone_size: NA; d_call: NA; j_call: TRBJ1-2; cdr3_aa: CASSGSLLQEGSYGYTF; cdr3_nt: TGTGCCAGCAGTGGCAGCCTGTTACAGGAGGGCAGCTATGGCTACACCTTC
v_call: TRBV6-5; clone_size: many; d_call: NA; j_call: TRBJ2-1; cdr3_aa: CASSPGPGGNYNEQFF; cdr3_nt: TGTGCCAGCAGTCCGGGCCCAGGGGGGAACTACAATGAGCAGTTCTTC
v_call: TRBV20-1; clone_size: many; d_call: NA; j_call: TRBJ2-5; cdr3_aa: CSARDPYRPQETQYF; cdr3_nt: TGCAGTGCTAGAGATCCATATAGGCCCCAAGAGACCCAGTACTTC
v_call: TRBV7-2; clone_size: many; d_call: TRBD1; j_call: TRBJ1-1; cdr3_aa: CASSLLGQGSEAFF; cdr3_nt: TGTGCCAGCAGCCTACTCGGACAGGGTTCAGAGGCTTTCTTT
v_call: TRBV12-3/TRBV12-4; clone_size: many; d_call: TRBD1; j_call: TRBJ1-5; cdr3_aa: CASSYRGRNQPQHF; cdr3_nt: TGTGCCAGCAGTTACAGGGGGCGCAATCAGCCCCAGCATTTT
v_call: TRBV9; clone_size: many; d_call: NA; j_call: TRBJ1-1; cdr3_aa: CASSVEGTLNTEAFF; cdr3_nt: TGTGCCAGCAGCGTAGAGGGCACCCTAAACACTGAAGCTTTCTTT
v_call: TRBV3-1; clone_size: many; d_call: TRBD1; j_call: TRBJ1-1; cdr3_aa: CASSDRDRTEAFF; cdr3_nt: TGTGCCAGCAGTGACAGGGATCGGACTGAAGCTTTCTTT